Sequencing of this TCR beta chain was carried out in a study of blood T cells in healthy people across ages. Points from the study as a whole: Significant beta diversity loss was already apparent by age approximately 36, declining roughly linearly. Diversity was higher, and naive CD4+ cells more numerous, in long-lived donors than in aged donors.

Peripheral blood samples of roughly 9.8 milliliters were drawn from each donor. Of note for this clonotype: The antigen is unknown.

With a J-beta primer mix and a sample-barcoded 5' primer, a second PCR ran about 7 to 12 cycles. Each cDNA was tagged by a template-switch adaptor containing 12 random nucleotides. TCRdb ran MiXCR on the 5' RACE reads and lists one entry per CDR3 protein. In the table there are around 690,000 distinct CDR3 sequences, around 54% of which are singletons. Germline CDR1 and CDR2: MGHRA and YSYEKL. V gave up 4 bases and J gave up 4 bases; unmatched junction bases: 6. The CDR3 length is 15 residues. The chain recombines TRBV4-1 with TRBJ2-3; 9 positions match TRBD1. This clonotype was sampled from a man aged 55 to 70 in good health. The sample taken for sequencing was blood. The CDR3 sequence: CASSRFGQGSDTQYF. The CDR3, as DNA: TGCGCCAGCAGCCGTTTCGGACAGGGGTCAGATACGCAGTATTTT.